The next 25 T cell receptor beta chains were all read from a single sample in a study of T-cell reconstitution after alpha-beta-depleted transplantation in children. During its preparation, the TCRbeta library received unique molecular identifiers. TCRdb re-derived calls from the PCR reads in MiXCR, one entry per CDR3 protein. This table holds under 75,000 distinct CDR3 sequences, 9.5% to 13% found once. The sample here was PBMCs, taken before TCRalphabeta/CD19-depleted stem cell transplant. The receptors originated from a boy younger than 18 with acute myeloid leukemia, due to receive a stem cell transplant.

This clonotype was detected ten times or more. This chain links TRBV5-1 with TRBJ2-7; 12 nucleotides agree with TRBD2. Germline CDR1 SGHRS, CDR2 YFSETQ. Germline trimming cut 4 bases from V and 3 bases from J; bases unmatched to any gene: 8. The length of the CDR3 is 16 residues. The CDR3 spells CASSPETSGSFYEQYF. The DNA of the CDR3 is TGCGCCAGCAGCCCGGAGACTAGCGGGAGTTTCTACGAGCAGTACTTC.

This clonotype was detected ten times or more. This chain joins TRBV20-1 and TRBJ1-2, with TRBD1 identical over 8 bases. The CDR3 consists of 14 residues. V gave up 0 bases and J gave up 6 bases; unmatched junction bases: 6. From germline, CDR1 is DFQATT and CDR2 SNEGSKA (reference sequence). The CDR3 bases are TGCAGTGCTAGAGACCGGGACAGGTCACATGGCTACACCTTC. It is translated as CSARDRDRSHGYTF.

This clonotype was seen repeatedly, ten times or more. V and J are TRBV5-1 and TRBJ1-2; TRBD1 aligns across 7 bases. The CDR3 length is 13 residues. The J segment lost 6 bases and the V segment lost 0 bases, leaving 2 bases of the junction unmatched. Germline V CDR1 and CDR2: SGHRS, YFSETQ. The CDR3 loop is CASSLGTGDGYTF. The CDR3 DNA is TGCGCCAGCAGCTTGGGTACAGGGGATGGCTACACCTTC.

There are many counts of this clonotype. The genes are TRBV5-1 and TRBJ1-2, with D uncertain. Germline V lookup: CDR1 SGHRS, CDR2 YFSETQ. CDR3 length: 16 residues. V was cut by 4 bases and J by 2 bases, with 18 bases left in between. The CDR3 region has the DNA TGCGCCAGCAGCGTTACTTGGGTCCCGGGAAACTATGGCTACACCTTC. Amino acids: CASSVTWVPGNYGYTF.

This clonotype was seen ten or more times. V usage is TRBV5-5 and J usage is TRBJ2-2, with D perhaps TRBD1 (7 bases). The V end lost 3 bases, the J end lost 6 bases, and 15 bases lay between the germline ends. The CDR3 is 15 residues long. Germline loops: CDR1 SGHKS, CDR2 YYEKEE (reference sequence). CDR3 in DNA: TGTGCCAGCAGCTATCACGACAGGGAGGCCGGGGAGCTGTTTTTT. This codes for CASSYHDREAGELFF.

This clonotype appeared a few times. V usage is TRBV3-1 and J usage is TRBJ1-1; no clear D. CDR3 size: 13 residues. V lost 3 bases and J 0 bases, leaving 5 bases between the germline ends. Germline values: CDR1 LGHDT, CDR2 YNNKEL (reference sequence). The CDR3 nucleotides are TGTGCCAGCAGCCACAAGATGAACACTGAAGCTTTCTTT. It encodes CASSHKMNTEAFF.

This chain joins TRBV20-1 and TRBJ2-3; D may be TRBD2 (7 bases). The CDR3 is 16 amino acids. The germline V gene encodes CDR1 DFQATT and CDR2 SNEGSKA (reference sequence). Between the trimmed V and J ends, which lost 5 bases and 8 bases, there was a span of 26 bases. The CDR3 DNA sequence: TGCAGTGCTCCCGGGGCGGAGGGGGGGGGGCGGGGTACGCAGTATTTT. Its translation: CSAPGAEGGGRGTQYF.

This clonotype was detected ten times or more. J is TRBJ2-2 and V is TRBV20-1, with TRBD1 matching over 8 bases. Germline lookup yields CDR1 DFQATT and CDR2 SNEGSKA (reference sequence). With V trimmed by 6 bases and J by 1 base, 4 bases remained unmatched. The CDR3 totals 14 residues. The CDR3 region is CSAPGTGNTGELFF. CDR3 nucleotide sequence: TGCAGTGCGCCCGGGACAGGGAACACCGGGGAGCTGTTTTTT.

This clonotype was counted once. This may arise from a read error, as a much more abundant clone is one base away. The CDR3 nucleotides are TGTGCCAGCAGCGCCCCTGGGACTGGCGGGAGTATGATGTCCTACAATGAGCAGTTCTTC. This codes for CASSAPGTGGSMMSYNEQFF. J is TRBJ2-1 and V is TRBV9; 7 positions agree with TRBD2. The V and J ends lost 3 bases and 1 base, in that order; junction bases with no gene match: 19. The CDR3 is 20 residues long. The V gene's germline CDR1 is SGDLS and CDR2 YYNGEE.

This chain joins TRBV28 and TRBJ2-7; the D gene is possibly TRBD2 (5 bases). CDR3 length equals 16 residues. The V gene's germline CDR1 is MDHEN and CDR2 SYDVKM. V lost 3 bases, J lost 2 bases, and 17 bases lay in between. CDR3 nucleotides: TGTGCCAGCAGTTTTTACCCGCGAGGGAGTGCCTACGAGCAGTACTTC. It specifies CASSFYPRGSAYEQYF.

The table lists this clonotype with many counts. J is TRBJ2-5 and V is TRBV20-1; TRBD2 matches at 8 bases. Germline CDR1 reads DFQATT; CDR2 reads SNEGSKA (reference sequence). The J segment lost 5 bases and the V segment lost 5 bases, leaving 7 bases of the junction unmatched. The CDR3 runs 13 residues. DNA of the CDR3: TGCAGTGCTCCTCAGACTAGCGTGGAGACCCAGTACTTC. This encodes CSAPQTSVETQYF.

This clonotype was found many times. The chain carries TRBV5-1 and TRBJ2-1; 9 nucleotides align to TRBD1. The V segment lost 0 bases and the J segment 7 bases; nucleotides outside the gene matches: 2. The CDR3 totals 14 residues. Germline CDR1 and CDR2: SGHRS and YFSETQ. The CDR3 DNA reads TGCGCCAGCAGCTTGGCGACAGGGGGGAATGAGCAGTTCTTC. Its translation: CASSLATGGNEQFF.

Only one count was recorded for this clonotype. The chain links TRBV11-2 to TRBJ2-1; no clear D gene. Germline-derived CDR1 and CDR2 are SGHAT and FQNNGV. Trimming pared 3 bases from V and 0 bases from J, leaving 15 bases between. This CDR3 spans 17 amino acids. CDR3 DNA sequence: TGTGCCAGCAGCTTGGTCGGGCTAACTAACTCCTACAATGAGCAGTTCTTC. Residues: CASSLVGLTNSYNEQFF.

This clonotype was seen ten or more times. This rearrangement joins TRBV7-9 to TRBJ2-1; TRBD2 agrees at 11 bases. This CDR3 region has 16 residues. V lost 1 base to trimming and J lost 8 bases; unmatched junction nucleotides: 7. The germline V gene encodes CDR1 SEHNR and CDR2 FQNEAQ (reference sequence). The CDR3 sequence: CASSLGVAGGPDEQFF. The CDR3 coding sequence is TGTGCCAGCAGCTTAGGGGTAGCGGGAGGGCCAGATGAGCAGTTCTTC.

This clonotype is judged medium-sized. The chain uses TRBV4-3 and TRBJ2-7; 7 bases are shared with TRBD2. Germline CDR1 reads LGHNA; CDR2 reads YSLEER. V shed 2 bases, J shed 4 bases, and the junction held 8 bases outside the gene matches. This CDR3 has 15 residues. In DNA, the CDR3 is TGCGCCAGCAGCCAAATTCTTCAGGGAGGGTACGAGCAGTACTTC. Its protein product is CASSQILQGGYEQYF.

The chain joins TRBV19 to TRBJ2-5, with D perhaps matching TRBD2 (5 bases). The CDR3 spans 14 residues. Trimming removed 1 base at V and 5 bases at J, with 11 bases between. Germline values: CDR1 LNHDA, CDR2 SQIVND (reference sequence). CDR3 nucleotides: TGTGCCAGTAGTATAGTCATGGGAGCTGAGACCCAGTACTTC. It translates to CASSIVMGAETQYF. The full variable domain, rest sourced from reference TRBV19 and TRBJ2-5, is DGGITQSPKYLFRKEGQNVTLSCEQNLNHDAMYWYRQDPGQGLRLIYYSQIVNDFQKGDIAEGYSVSREKKESFPLTVTSAQKNPTAFYLCASSIVMGAETQYFGPGTRLLVL.

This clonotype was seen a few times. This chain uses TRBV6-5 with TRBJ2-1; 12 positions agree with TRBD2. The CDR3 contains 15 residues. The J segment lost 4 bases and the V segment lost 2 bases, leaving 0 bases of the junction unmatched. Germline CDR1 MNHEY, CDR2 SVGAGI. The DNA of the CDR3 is TGTGCCAGCAGTTACGGACTAGCGGGGTACAATGAGCAGTTCTTC. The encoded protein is CASSYGLAGYNEQFF.

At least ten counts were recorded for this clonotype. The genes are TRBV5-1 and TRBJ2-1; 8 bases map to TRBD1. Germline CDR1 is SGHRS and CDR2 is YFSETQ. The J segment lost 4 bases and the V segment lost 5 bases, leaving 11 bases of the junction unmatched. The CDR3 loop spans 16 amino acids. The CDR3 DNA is TGCGCCAGCAGTCTTGCCCGACAGGGGAGTTACAATGAGCAGTTCTTC. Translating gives CASSLARQGSYNEQFF. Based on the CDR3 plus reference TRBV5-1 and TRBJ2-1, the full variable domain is KAGVTQTPRYLIKTRGQQVTLSCSPISGHRSVSWYQQTPGQGLQFLFEYFSETQRNKGNFPGRFSGRQFSNSRSEMNVSTLELGDSALYLCASSLARQGSYNEQFFGPGTRLTVL.

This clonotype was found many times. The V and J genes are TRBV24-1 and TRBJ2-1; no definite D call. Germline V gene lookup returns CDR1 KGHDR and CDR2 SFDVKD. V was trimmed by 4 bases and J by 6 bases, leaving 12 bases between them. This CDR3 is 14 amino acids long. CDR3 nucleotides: TGTGCCACCAGTGAACTCCTTCACCCCAATGAGCAGTTCTTC. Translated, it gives CATSELLHPNEQFF.

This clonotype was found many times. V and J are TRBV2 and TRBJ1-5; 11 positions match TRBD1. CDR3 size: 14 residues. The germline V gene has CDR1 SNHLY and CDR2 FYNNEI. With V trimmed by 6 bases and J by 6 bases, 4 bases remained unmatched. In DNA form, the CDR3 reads TGTGCCAGCAGCGGGACAGGGGGAGGTCAGCCCCAGCATTTT. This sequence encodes CASSGTGGGQPQHF.

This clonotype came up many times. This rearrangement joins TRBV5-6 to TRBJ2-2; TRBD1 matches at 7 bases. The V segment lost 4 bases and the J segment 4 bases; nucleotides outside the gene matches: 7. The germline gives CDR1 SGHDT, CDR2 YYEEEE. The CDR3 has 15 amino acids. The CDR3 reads CASSRMGQSTGELFF. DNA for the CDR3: TGTGCCAGCAGCCGGATGGGACAGTCCACCGGGGAGCTGTTTTTT.

This CDR3 reads CASSEGPAPEKLFF. For the CDR3, the DNA is TGTGCCAGCAGTGAAGGGCCCGCTCCTGAAAAACTGTTTTTT. V is TRBV25-1 and J is TRBJ1-4; D call uncertain. The CDR3 length is 14 residues. Germline loops: CDR1 MGHDK, CDR2 SYGVNS. V lost 2 bases to trimming and J lost 7 bases, with 11 bases between them.

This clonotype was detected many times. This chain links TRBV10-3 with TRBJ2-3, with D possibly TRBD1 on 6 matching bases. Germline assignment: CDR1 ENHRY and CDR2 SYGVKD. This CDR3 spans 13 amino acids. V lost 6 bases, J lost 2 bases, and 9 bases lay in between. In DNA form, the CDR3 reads TGTGCCATCAGGGGGGCCTCCACAGATACGCAGTATTTT. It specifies CAIRGASTDTQYF.

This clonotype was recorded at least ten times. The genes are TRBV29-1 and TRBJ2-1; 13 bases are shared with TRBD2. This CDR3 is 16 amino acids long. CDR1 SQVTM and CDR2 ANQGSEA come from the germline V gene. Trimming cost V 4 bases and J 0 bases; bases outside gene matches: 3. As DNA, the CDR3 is TGCAGCGTTGCGACTAGCGGGGGGTCCTCCTACAATGAGCAGTTCTTC. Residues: CSVATSGGSSYNEQFF.

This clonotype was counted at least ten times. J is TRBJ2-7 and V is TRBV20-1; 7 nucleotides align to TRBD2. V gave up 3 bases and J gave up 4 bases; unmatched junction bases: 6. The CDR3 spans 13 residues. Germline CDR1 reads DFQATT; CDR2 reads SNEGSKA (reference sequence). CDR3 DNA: TGCAGTGCTAGCCTGGCGGGAGAATACGAGCAGTACTTC. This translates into CSASLAGEYEQYF.